Presented here are 25 T cell receptor beta chains from one specimen sequenced in a study of blood T cell repertoires in COVID-19. This table comes from immunoSEQ multiplex PCR, and its TCRdb copy is limited to in-frame clones, with some not included. The table lists over 100,000 clones, 80% of them singletons. The sequenced sample was peripheral blood. These receptors all come from a man in his 60s with active or convalescent COVID-19.

This clone was counted once. The V and J genes are TRBV27 and TRBJ2-7, with D perhaps matching TRBD1 (7 bases). Germline CDR1 and CDR2: MNHEY and SMNVEV (reference sequence). CDR3 length: 14 residues. V was clipped by 8 bases and J by 7 bases, with 21 bases between them. CDR3 nucleotide sequence: TGTGCCAGCGGCCCGGGACAGACGACTAGAGAGCAGTACTTC. It codes for CASGPGQTTREQYF.

V usage is TRBV6-1 and J usage is TRBJ2-7; a weak D match, TRBD1 (8 bases). The CDR3 has 14 amino acids. V lost 2 bases to trimming and J lost 4 bases, with 12 bases between them. CDR1 is MNHNS and CDR2 is SASEGT in the germline V gene. CDR3 residues: CASSEYRGGYEQYF. The CDR3 DNA reads as TGTGCCAGCAGTGAATACAGGGGGGGTTACGAGCAGTACTTC.

The chain links TRBV28 to TRBJ2-7; D is perhaps TRBD2 (5 bases). Trimming removed 6 bases from V and 3 bases from J, with 15 bases in between. There are 14 residues in the CDR3. CDR1 is MDHEN and CDR2 is SYDVKM in the germline V gene. This chain's CDR3 is CASSLSGLIYEQYF. CDR3 DNA sequence: TGTGCCAGCAGCCTAAGCGGCCTCATCTACGAGCAGTACTTC.

This clone was observed a few times. This chain links TRBV4-1 with TRBJ1-5, with D possibly being TRBD1 (6 bases). Trimming took 4 bases from V and 6 from J, leaving 10 bases between them. This CDR3 comprises 13 residues. Looked up from germline, CDR1 is MGHRA and CDR2 is YSYEKL. The CDR3 is CASSLQGRQPQHF. The CDR3 region has the DNA TGCGCCAGCAGCCTCCAGGGGCGTCAGCCCCAGCATTTT.

The V call is TRBV27, the J call TRBJ2-5; D unclear. The V gene lost 1 base and the J gene lost 5 bases, with 11 bases spanning the gap. The CDR3 spans 14 residues. Looked up from germline, CDR1 is MNHEY and CDR2 is SMNVEV (reference sequence). The CDR3 loop is CASSLLSAEETQYF. Here the CDR3 DNA reads TGTGCCAGCAGTTTATTATCCGCTGAGGAGACCCAGTACTTC.

The rearrangement links TRBV5-1 to TRBJ1-5; TRBD1 matches 10 bases. V lost 3 bases to trimming and J lost 8 bases; unmatched junction nucleotides: 5. CDR1 and CDR2 from the germline V gene are SGHRS and YFSETQ. CDR3 length: 14 residues. The CDR3 nucleotides are TGCGCCAGCAGCTGGGGGGACAGGGGTGAGCCCCAGCATTTT. This sequence encodes CASSWGDRGEPQHF.

The genes are TRBV4-1 and TRBJ2-1; TRBD2 matches at 7 bases. The CDR3 length is 15 residues. V dropped 1 base and J dropped 4; count of bases not matched to a gene: 4. In germline, CDR1 is MGHRA, CDR2 YSYEKL. CDR3 sequence: CASSQGTSAYNEQFF. CDR3 coding DNA: TGCGCCAGCAGCCAAGGTACTAGCGCGTACAATGAGCAGTTCTTC.

This clone appeared a few times. The genes are TRBV3-1 (or the pseudogene TRBV3-2) and TRBJ2-1; 9 bases fit TRBD2. Trimming removed 5 bases from V and 3 bases from J; junction bases left unmatched: 5. Germline CDR1 LGHDT, CDR2 YNNKEL (reference sequence). This CDR3 comprises 15 residues. The CDR3 bases are TGTGCCAGCAGCGGTAGCGGGAGCGGCTACAATGAGCAGTTCTTC. This gives the protein CASSGSGSGYNEQFF.

V gene TRBV7-3 combines with J gene TRBJ2-5; TRBD1 matches 11 bases. V shed 5 bases and J 7 bases; nucleotides not matched to a gene: 6. The V gene's germline CDR1 is SGHTA and CDR2 FQGTGA. The CDR3 is 14 amino acids. In DNA, the CDR3 is TGTGCCAGCAGCGGACAGGGGGCTTTGGGGACCCAGTACTTC. Protein product: CASSGQGALGTQYF.

V is TRBV28 and J is TRBJ1-5; D uncertain. CDR1 is MDHEN and CDR2 is SYDVKM in the germline V gene. This CDR3 is 12 amino acids long. Between the trimmed V and J ends, which lost 8 bases and 0 bases, there was a span of 5 bases. The CDR3: CASRDSNQPQHF. CDR3 coding DNA: TGTGCCAGCCGGGATAGCAATCAGCCCCAGCATTTT.

The rearrangement links TRBV3-1 (or the pseudogene TRBV3-2) to TRBJ1-4; 7 bases agree with TRBD1. V shed 1 base and J 2 bases; nucleotides not matched to a gene: 4. CDR3 length: 16 residues. CDR1 and CDR2 from the germline V gene are LGHDT and YNNKEL (reference sequence). The CDR3 DNA reads TGTGCCAGCAGCCAAGCAGGGGGTCCGACTAATGAAAAACTGTTTTTT. The encoded protein is CASSQAGGPTNEKLFF.

Only one count was recorded for this clone. This chain uses TRBV20-1 with TRBJ2-7; D unclear. Trimming left V 5 bases short and J 6 bases short, with 8 bases between. Germline V gene lookup returns CDR1 DFQATT and CDR2 SNEGSKA (reference sequence). This CDR3 has 10 residues. CDR3 sequence: CSAERAEQYF. CDR3 DNA: TGCAGTGCTGAGCGAGCCGAGCAGTACTTC.

The gene calls are TRBV5-1 and TRBJ2-1; D not certain. In germline, CDR1 is SGHRS, CDR2 YFSETQ. This CDR3 region has 16 residues. V lost 0 bases and J 3 bases, leaving 13 bases between the germline ends. The CDR3 region is CASSLGLSSVYNEQFF. Written as DNA, the CDR3 is TGCGCCAGCAGCTTGGGGCTCTCCTCAGTCTACAATGAGCAGTTCTTC.

The rearrangement joins TRBV12-3 or TRBV12-4 to TRBJ1-2; TRBD1 matches at 7 bases. The V gene end was trimmed by 5 bases and the J gene end by 3 bases; junction bases not matched to a gene: 3. This CDR3 region has 13 residues. The CDR3 nucleotides are TGTGCCAGCAGTCGGGACAGAGACTATGGCTACACCTTC. This codes for CASSRDRDYGYTF.

Written as DNA, the CDR3 is TGTGCCAGCAGCTTGCAGGGAAACTACGAGCAGTACTTC. This translates into CASSLQGNYEQYF. The chain has TRBV5-6 and TRBJ2-7; perhaps TRBD1 as D (5 bases). V dropped 1 base and J dropped 3 bases, with 8 bases sitting between them. CDR3 length equals 13 residues. Germline V gene lookup returns CDR1 SGHDT and CDR2 YYEEEE.

The chain carries TRBV21-1 and TRBJ1-5; the table's D call of TRBD1 was not tested on the DNA. TRBV21-1 is shown as a pseudogene. This CDR3 spans 15 amino acids. The CDR3 loop is CASSRTGNSNQPQHF. The CDR3, as DNA: TGTGCCAGCAGCAGGACAGGGAATAGCAATCAGCCCCAGCATTTT.

The rearrangement joins TRBV9 to TRBJ2-7; D is possibly TRBD1 (6 bases). Trimming took off 0 bases at V and 3 bases at J, with 10 bases between the two ends. Germline CDR1 reads SGDLS; CDR2 reads YYNGEE. The CDR3 extends over 14 amino acids. CDR3 nucleotide sequence: TGTGCCAGCAGCGTAGGTGGCAGGGGCTACGAGCAGTACTTC. Translation gives CASSVGGRGYEQYF.

V is TRBV6-5 and J is TRBJ1-1, with 8 bases aligning to TRBD1. CDR1 MNHEY and CDR2 SVGAGI come from the germline V gene. Germline trimming cut 5 bases from V and 6 bases from J; bases unmatched to any gene: 5. The CDR3 loop spans 13 amino acids. In DNA form, the CDR3 reads TGTGCCAGCAGTAGGACAGGGTTCGCTGAAGCTTTCTTT. Amino acids: CASSRTGFAEAFF.

The CDR3 spells CASSLSISSGTEAFF. The CDR3 nucleotides are TGCGCCAGCAGCTTGTCGATTTCTTCAGGCACTGAAGCTTTCTTT. The gene calls are TRBV5-1 and TRBJ1-1; D gene ambiguous. This CDR3 has 15 amino acids. V lost 1 base, J lost 4 bases, and 14 bases lay in between. Germline V gives CDR1 SGHRS, CDR2 YFSETQ.

This clone was seen a few times. The rearrangement joins TRBV5-1 to TRBJ2-3, with D maybe TRBD2 (6 bases). This CDR3 is 17 amino acids long. The V gene's germline CDR1 is SGHRS and CDR2 YFSETQ. Trimming took 1 base from V and 5 from J, leaving 20 bases between them. The CDR3 sequence is CASSLSPRGSGGDTQYF. In DNA, the CDR3 is TGCGCCAGCAGCTTGTCGCCAAGGGGTTCCGGGGGAGATACGCAGTATTTT.

In its sample, this clone is large. The chain couples TRBV19 to TRBJ1-6, with 10 bases aligning to TRBD1. Germline values: CDR1 LNHDA, CDR2 SQIVND (reference sequence). The V segment lost 5 bases and the J segment 7 bases; nucleotides outside the gene matches: 5. This CDR3 spans 15 amino acids. The CDR3, as DNA: TGTGCCAGTAGTTCCCCGGGACAGGGGAATTCACCCCTCCACTTT. Translation: CASSSPGQGNSPLHF.

The chain uses TRBV27 and TRBJ2-2; 9 bases are a match to TRBD1. V shed 5 bases, J shed 6 bases, and the junction held 4 bases outside the gene matches. The CDR3 spans 14 residues. CDR1 and CDR2 (germline): MNHEY, SMNVEV (reference sequence). Here the CDR3 DNA reads TGTGCCAGCAGTCGGGGACAGGGTCCCGGGGAGCTGTTTTTT. This encodes CASSRGQGPGELFF.

This clone was recorded a few times. The chain couples TRBV7-2 to TRBJ1-2; 10 bases match TRBD1. Germline V CDR1 and CDR2: SGHTA, FQGNSA. Trimming at V came to 6 bases and at J to 2 bases, leaving 9 bases not matched to a gene. CDR3 size: 16 residues. CDR3 nucleotides: TGTGCCAGCAGTCACGGACAGGGGGTAGTAAACTATGGCTACACCTTC. Translating it yields CASSHGQGVVNYGYTF.

The chain has TRBV24-1 and TRBJ2-1, with 7 bases aligning to TRBD1. V was pared by 9 bases and J by 0 bases, with 22 bases of the junction left unmatched. The CDR3 is 20 residues long. The germline gives CDR1 KGHDR, CDR2 SFDVKD. The CDR3 DNA reads TGTGCCACCTCCCAGTCCTGGGGACAGTATACGTCGAGCTCCTACAATGAGCAGTTCTTC. This codes for CATSQSWGQYTSSSYNEQFF.

The table lists this clone with a few counts. J is TRBJ2-7 and V is TRBV7-9, with 7 bases identical to TRBD1. The CDR3 covers 15 residues. Germline V lookup: CDR1 SEHNR, CDR2 FQNEAQ (reference sequence). The junction had 2 bases not matched to a gene; V was cut back by 0 bases and J by 0 bases. This chain's CDR3 is CASSLAGQPSYEQYF. The CDR3 DNA reads as TGTGCCAGCAGCTTAGCGGGACAGCCCTCCTACGAGCAGTACTTC.